This note documents a single T cell receptor beta chain sequence. Its antigen is as yet unknown. The source material, RNA transcripts, was used to amplify TCR beta CDR3 regions. Primed by the HTBI set, a first-round RT-PCR was run on the TCR CDR3. TCRdb re-analysed the multiplex PCR reads in MiXCR, keeping a single row per CDR3 protein. The sample shows some 490,000 distinct CDR3 sequences, 15% to 20% of them seen only once. The data were taken from a study of T cells in Graves' hyperthyroidism and ophthalmopathy. Study at large: Once the initial diagnosis was made, peripheral blood was obtained before any treatment.

CDR3 length equals 17 residues. In germline, CDR1 is SGHRS, CDR2 YFSETQ. The V end was cut by 6 bases, the J end by 2 bases, with 24 bases between. Study conclusions and caveats: Ophthalmopathy and stable hyperthyroidism were told apart by a 13 V-J model.

The source of the PBMCs was 10 ml of fresh peripheral blood. Specimen: blood. The clonotype originates from a woman aged 30 to 39 with Graves' ophthalmopathy. The chain uses TRBV5-1 and TRBJ2-7; D may match TRBD1 or TRBD2 (5 bases each). The CDR3 coding sequence is TGCGCCAGCAAGCATTCGACAGCTGGACTCCCTCCCTACGAGCAGTACTTC. Its translation: CASKHSTAGLPPYEQYF.